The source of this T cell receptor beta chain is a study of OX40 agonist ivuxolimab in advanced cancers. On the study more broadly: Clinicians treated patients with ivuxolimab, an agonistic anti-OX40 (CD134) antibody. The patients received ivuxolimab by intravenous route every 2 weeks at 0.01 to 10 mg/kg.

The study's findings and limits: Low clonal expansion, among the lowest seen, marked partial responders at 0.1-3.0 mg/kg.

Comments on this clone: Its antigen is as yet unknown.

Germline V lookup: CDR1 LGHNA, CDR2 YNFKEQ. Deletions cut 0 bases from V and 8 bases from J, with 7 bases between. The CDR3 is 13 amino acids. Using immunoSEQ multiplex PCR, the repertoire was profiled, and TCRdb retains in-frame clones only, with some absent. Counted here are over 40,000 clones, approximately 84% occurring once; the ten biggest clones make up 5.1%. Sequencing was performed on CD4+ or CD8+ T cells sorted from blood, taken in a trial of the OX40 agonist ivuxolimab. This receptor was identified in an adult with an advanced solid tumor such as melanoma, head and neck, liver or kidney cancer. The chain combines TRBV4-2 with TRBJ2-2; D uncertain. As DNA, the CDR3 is TGTGCCAGCAGCCAAGAATGGGGAGGGGAGCTGTTTTTT. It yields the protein CASSQEWGGELFF.